This T cell receptor beta chain stems from a study of T cells in women clearing cervical HPV infection listed by TCRdb under 2018. Describing the broader study: The cases were 20 to 30 women with histologically confirmed HPV16-related CIN3 or worse, and 2 of those women had invasive cancers. Blood from cases was collected at the visit where the lesion was first found, while blood from controls was collected once the infection could no longer be detected. Controls were 25 women whose single incident HPV16 infection cleared within 12 months without precancer or cancer developing. The parent cohort enrolled roughly 9,400 women aged 18 or older in Guanacaste, Costa Rica, in 1993 to 1994 and followed the women for 6 to 7 years. The exploratory proof-of-principle case-control study was nested within the Guanacaste HPV Natural History Study in Costa Rica and compared TCR repertoires across cervical HPV16 outcomes. Five blinded duplicates per group were added as quality controls, so that approximately 60 samples were obtained: 50 or so participants and about 10 replicates. For cases, a median interval of roughly 150 days, with an interquartile range of about 90 to 210 days, was observed between lesion detection and blood sampling. Cases were matched to controls by age within five years and by the year the sample was collected. Cases had a median age of almost 35 years compared with roughly 37 for controls, and baseline characteristics showed no significant differences between the groups. HLA typing was available for only a few women, so HLA type could not be excluded as a confounder.

With respect to this clone: The specificity of this receptor is unknown. The read ends 3 residues before the CDR3 terminus; that terminus is restored from the germline J gene.

Using the immunoSEQ assay, multiplex PCR amplified TCR beta CDR3 regions from an average of approximately 1,200 ng of genomic DNA per sample. Primer bias was corrected in the assay by using a complete synthetic TCR repertoire to establish an amplification baseline. Amplicons were sequenced on the Illumina platform. As for how the authors treated the data: Error correction of the sequences involved clustering with frequency ratios plus a modified nearest-neighbor algorithm, after which the sequences were analyzed in the immunoSEQ Analyzer using IMGT gene definitions. TCR richness and evenness were averaged over 20 rarefaction repeats at each rarefaction depth, excluding samples with fewer sequences than the depth. Relative abundances of V, D and J genes were compared between groups using Wilcoxon rank sum tests, with FDR correction applied. In the blinded duplicates, the intraclass correlation was approximately 96% for TCR richness and averaged 76.4% across 66 gene segments. TCRdb holds this immuneACCESS table with in-frame rearrangements only. Some clones are missing; in checked studies, unresolved V genes explain under half, and the rest has no known cause. Clone size and V and J calls were adopted from that table, with D and trimming inferred from the DNA. The table held for this sample gives about 30,000 clones. In total, the top ten clones hold more than 1.2% of the sample.

General findings and caveats noted by the study authors: Significantly higher TCR repertoire richness was observed in CIN3+ cases than in controls across sequencing depths, whereas no difference in evenness was found. The cross-sectional design could not show whether associations preceded infection or resulted from it; effector/memory subsets and HPV-specific T cells were not isolated. Random forest classifiers combining richness and V gene abundances distinguished cases from controls with an estimated AUC of approximately 0.83. TRBV6-7 relative abundance was lower in cases than in controls (roughly 0.12% versus 0.15%; Bonferroni P = 0.0008). Because the number of T cells per sample was unknown, the richness differences could reflect varying T-cell content rather than repertoire biology.

Every participant had a single incident cervical HPV16 infection, and women with prevalent HPV16 infections were excluded. Cervical HPV DNA was detected by MY09/MY11 PCR, and genotyping was performed by dot-blot hybridization. More than 14 mL of heparinized blood were centrifuged, and the buffy coat was split into aliquots, frozen at -30 degrees C, and then kept at -80 degrees C. QIAGEN kits were used to extract genomic DNA from buffy coat specimens. Ends trimmed: V by 0 bases, J by 0 bases; bases unmatched to a gene: 5. The CDR3 covers 17 residues, taking in both the cysteine and the phenylalanine. The DNA covers only part of the CDR3, 42 bases in frame from base 1. CDR1 SGHRS and CDR2 YFSETQ are derived from the germline V gene.

Sequenced material: blood buffy coat. This receptor chain uses TRBV5-1 and TRBJ2-2, and TRBD1 aligns with 7 junction nucleotides. The clonotype comes from a woman between 18 and 69 years old with a cervical HPV16 infection that either progressed to CIN3+ or cleared (not recorded which). The CDR3 amino acid sequence is: CASSLVSGTANTGELFF. The covered CDR3 bases are TGCGCCAGCAGCTTGGTGTCAGGGACAGCGAACACCGGGGAG.